A selection of T cell receptor beta chains follows, all from one sample in a study of OX40 agonist ivuxolimab in advanced cancers. Libraries were prepared by immunoSEQ multiplex PCR; TCRdb keeps only in-frame clonotypes and omits some of them. The top ten clones hold approximately 0.35% of a sample with 90,000 or so clones, about 88% of them seen once. This material consisted of CD4+ or CD8+ T cells sorted from blood, taken in a trial of the OX40 agonist ivuxolimab. Source of these receptors: an adult with an advanced solid tumor such as melanoma, head and neck, liver or kidney cancer. Both conserved end residues are part of each CDR3. The D gene is left open where the match is weak. Clone size is given for some rows only: seen once, a few or many times, or a class if the clone is expanded.

abundance | d_gene | j_gene | v_gene | CDR3aa | CDR3nt
once | - | TRBJ1-5 | TRBV5-5 | CASTRDTGHEQPQHF | TGTGCCAGCACCCGGGATACGGGACACGAACAGCCCCAGCATTTT
- | - | TRBJ1-1 | TRBV7-2 | CASSSSPGWNTEAFF | TGTGCCAGCAGCTCCTCTCCGGGCTGGAACACTGAAGCTTTCTTT
- | - | TRBJ1-1 | TRBV19 | CASGGEAFF | TGTGCCTCCGGGGGTGAAGCTTTCTTT
- | - | TRBJ2-1 | TRBV9 | CASSVEGAVDYNEQFF | TGTGCCAGCAGCGTAGAAGGAGCGGTCGACTACAATGAGCAGTTCTTC
- | - | TRBJ1-4 | TRBV4-3 | CASSQDLTDGRVEKLFF | TGCGCCAGCAGCCAAGACCTTACGGACGGACGCGTTGAAAAACTGTTTTTT
- | - | TRBJ2-6 | TRBV6-5 | CASGAGANVLTF | TGTGCCAGCGGGGCTGGGGCCAACGTCCTGACTTTC
- | TRBD1 | TRBJ1-1 | TRBV4-2 | CASSQAVQAGGKKPFF | TGTGCCAGCAGCCAAGCTGTCCAGGCAGGGGGTAAGAAGCCTTTCTTT
- | TRBD2 | TRBJ2-3 | TRBV7-3 | CASSSASGGYRTDTQYF | TGTGCCAGCAGTTCCGCTAGCGGGGGGTATCGGACAGATACGCAGTATTTT
- | - | TRBJ2-7 | TRBV19 | CASSDSYEQYF | TGTGCCAGTAGTGACTCCTACGAGCAGTACTTC
- | TRBD2 | TRBJ2-1 | TRBV11-2 | CASSRDSGRHNEQFF | TGTGCCAGCAGCCGCGATAGCGGGAGACACAATGAGCAGTTCTTC
- | TRBD1 | TRBJ2-7 | TRBV28 | CASTSIQGEHYEQYF | TGTGCCAGCACCTCTATACAGGGGGAACACTACGAGCAGTACTTC
- | - | TRBJ2-7 | TRBV5-5 | CASSLVRQGYEQYF | TGTGCCAGCAGCTTGGTTCGCCAGGGCTACGAGCAGTACTTC
- | TRBD1 | TRBJ1-1 | TRBV2 | CASSGLTGGTEAFF | TGTGCCAGCAGTGGGTTAACAGGGGGCACTGAAGCTTTCTTT
few | - | TRBJ2-7 | TRBV6-1 | CASSEGATGYEQYF | TGTGCCAGCAGCGAAGGTGCAACTGGGTACGAGCAGTACTTC
few | - | TRBJ1-1 | TRBV30 | CAAKRRSNTEAFF | TGTGCCGCTAAACGACGGTCGAACACTGAAGCTTTCTTT
- | TRBD1 | TRBJ2-5 | TRBV5-1 | CASSAPGQETQYF | TGCGCCAGCAGCGCACCGGGACAGGAGACCCAGTACTTC
- | TRBD1 | TRBJ1-1 | TRBV2 | CASSRQGFIEAFF | TGTGCCAGCAGCCGACAGGGTTTCATTGAAGCTTTCTTT
- | - | TRBJ1-3 | TRBV7-9 | CASRPGHAANTIYF | TGTGCCAGCAGACCCGGACATGCAGCAAACACCATATATTTT
- | TRBD2 | TRBJ2-7 | TRBV6-5 | CASRSSGGTYEQYF | TGTGCCAGCAGGTCTAGCGGGGGGACCTACGAGCAGTACTTC
- | TRBD1 | TRBJ1-5 | TRBV6-6 | CATGGQGYQPQHF | TGTGCCACTGGCGGACAGGGTTACCAGCCCCAGCATTTT
- | - | TRBJ2-2 | TRBV19 | CASSIRSANTGELFF | TGTGCCAGTAGTATACGGAGCGCGAACACCGGGGAGCTGTTTTTT
once | - | TRBJ2-2 | TRBV27 | CASSLRGRMNTGELFF | TGTGCCAGCAGTTTAAGAGGGAGGATGAACACCGGGGAGCTGTTTTTT
once | - | TRBJ2-2 | TRBV4-2 | CASSQDWADPGELFF | TGTGCCAGCAGCCAAGATTGGGCCGACCCCGGGGAGCTGTTTTTT
few | - | TRBJ2-7 | TRBV11-2 | CASSFLRGRSSYEQYF | TGTGCCAGCAGCTTTCTAAGGGGCAGGAGCTCCTACGAGCAGTACTTC
- | - | TRBJ1-1 | TRBV11-2 | CASSLGYGLNTEAFF | TGTGCCAGCAGCTTAGGGTACGGGCTGAACACTGAAGCTTTCTTT
- | - | TRBJ1-3 | TRBV5-1 | CASSLATGTTGNTIYF | TGCGCCAGCAGCTTGGCCACAGGGACCACTGGAAACACCATATATTTT